This record concerns one TCR beta chain sequence. This clone was detected once. Its antigen is not yet known. Base qualities are not provided; no much larger clone lies one nucleotide away. What this sample's time point label stands for: blood 4 weeks post-SBRT, at nephrectomy. The intended sense of this specimen's treatment or condition label: 15 Gy SBRT to primary tumor, nephrectomy 4 weeks later. Samples came from a clinical trial, in which primary renal cell carcinomas received 15 Gy stereotactic body radiation therapy followed by nephrectomy 4 weeks later. Serial peripheral blood from radiation-treated patients was sampled at baseline, 2 weeks and 4 weeks after SBRT to track tumor-enriched clonotypes. Renal cell carcinoma with clear cell pathology was present in all patients. The QIAamp DNA Blood Mini Kit (Qiagen) was used to prepare genomic DNA for TCR sequencing. The analyses included just those samples that passed every quality control check.

V is reduced by 0 bases and J by 1 base, leaving a spacing of 9 bases between them. CDR1 and CDR2 are read off the germline V gene as LGHNA and YSLEER. Inclusive of the bounding cysteine and phenylalanine, the CDR3 is 15 residues long. The kept DNA is CDR3 alone, 45 bases in frame from the first base. This specimen comes from a study of radiation and T cells in renal cell carcinoma (TCRdb year 2020). Study-level background: A total of 50 or so samples underwent TCR beta sequencing, made up of 25 or so tumors and about 27 peripheral blood samples. The final blood draw took place at 4 weeks after radiation, the same time as nephrectomy. In the 40 to 60 samples combined, 4 million to 5 million unique CDR3 nucleotide sequences were found, encoding 2 million to 3 million unique CDR3 amino acid sequences.

TCR beta libraries were generated from genomic DNA with the immunoSEQ kit, following the manufacturer's recommendations. To prepare libraries, a first multiplex PCR with proprietary primers was run, followed by a second PCR that added unique barcodes, and a bead cleanup was done after each round. A positive control reaction and a negative control reaction, both provided in the kit, were run with every batch of samples. The final libraries underwent checking on an Agilent 4200 TapeStation D1000 ScreenTape, volumetric pooling, and quantification by qPCR. Sequencing was performed on an Illumina NextSeq500 using a MidOutput 150-cycle cartridge, with 156 Read1 cycles, 15 Index1 cycles, and the kit custom primers. The pooled library was loaded at about 0.98 pM, with a 20% PhiX control spiked in. The original methods were these. Vendor-processed data were analyzed in R, with a clonotype defined as all T cells sharing the same CDR3 nucleotide sequence. For clone abundance analyses, frequencies were normalized to the 10,000 most abundant clones in each sample. Before analysis, public T cell clones were removed, and these numbered fewer than six per sample on average. A difference in abundance of at least 32-fold between compartments was used to define tumor-enriched and baseline blood-enriched clonotypes. A beta-binomial differential abundance model was used to identify clonotypes that were expanded or contracted between blood time points. Similarity between tumor and blood repertoires was quantified using the Baroni-Urbani and Buser coefficient, and groups were compared with two-tailed Wilcoxon tests in R. TCRdb took over this immuneACCESS table, retaining in-frame rearrangements with V and J assigned. Such tables are incomplete; in checked studies, under half of the missing clones stem from an unresolved V gene, and the remainder is unexplained. The V and J calls and clone size come from that table; D and trimming were worked out from the DNA. The sample table records tens of thousands of clones; more than 65% of these occur just once. 30% to 35% of the sample is held by the ten biggest clonotypes.

Study-level results and caveats: Because the trial had a single-armed design, the trial could not examine how radiation dose or scheduling affected the TCR repertoire. Because pretreatment tumor biopsies were not available, the baseline intratumoral presence of clonotypes could not be determined. Top tumor clonotypes rose in blood from baseline to 2 weeks post-radiation, then contracted by 4 weeks, suggesting transient expansion of tumor-resident clones. Tracking of blood repertoire dynamics stopped at about 4 weeks after treatment, with no follow-up past that point.

The sequence came from a man aged 55-75 years with renal cell carcinoma. Here the chain combines TRBV4-3 and TRBJ1-1; too little of a D gene remains to name it. Sequenced here: blood, sampled from a patient whose treatment included radiotherapy and nephrectomy. The sequence in DNA is TGCGCCAGCAGCCAAGATTATCGGGGGAACACTGAAGCTTTCTTT. Its translation is CASSQDYRGNTEAFF.